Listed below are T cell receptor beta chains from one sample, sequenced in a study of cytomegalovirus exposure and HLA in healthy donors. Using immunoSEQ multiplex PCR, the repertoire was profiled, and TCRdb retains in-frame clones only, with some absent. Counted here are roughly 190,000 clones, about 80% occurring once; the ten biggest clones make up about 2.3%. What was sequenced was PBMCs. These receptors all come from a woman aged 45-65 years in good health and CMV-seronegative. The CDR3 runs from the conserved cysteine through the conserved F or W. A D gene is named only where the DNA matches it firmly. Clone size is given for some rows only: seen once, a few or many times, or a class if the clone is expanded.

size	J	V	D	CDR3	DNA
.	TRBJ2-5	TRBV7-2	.	CASSGGHTQETQYF	TGTGCCAGCAGCGGGGGACACACCCAAGAGACCCAGTACTTC
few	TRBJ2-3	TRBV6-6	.	CASSSRTPQYPDTQYF	TGTGCCAGCAGCTCAAGGACTCCGCAATACCCAGATACGCAGTATTTT
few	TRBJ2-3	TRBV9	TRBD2	CASSIKAGLVTDTQYF	TGTGCCAGCAGCATAAAAGCGGGACTTGTCACAGATACGCAGTATTTT
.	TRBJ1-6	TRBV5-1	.	CASSFDSNSPLHF	TGCGCCAGCAGCTTTGACAGCAATTCACCCCTCCACTTT
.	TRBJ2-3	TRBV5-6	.	CASSIQGNRVGTQYF	TGTGCCAGCAGCATACAGGGAAATAGGGTGGGTACGCAGTATTTT
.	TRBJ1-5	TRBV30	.	CAWGAVGNQPQHF	TGTGCCTGGGGTGCGGTAGGCAATCAGCCCCAGCATTTT
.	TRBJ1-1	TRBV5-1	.	CASSLGEVRNTEAFF	TGCGCCAGCAGCTTGGGGGAGGTTAGGAACACTGAAGCTTTCTTT
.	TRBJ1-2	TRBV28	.	CASNTGPTANYGYTF	TGTGCCAGCAATACAGGCCCGACAGCAAACTATGGCTACACCTTC
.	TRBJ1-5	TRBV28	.	CASLTGGVNNQPQHF	TGTGCCAGCCTAACGGGGGGGGTGAACAATCAGCCCCAGCATTTT
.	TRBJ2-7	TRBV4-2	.	CASSQESRQTSPGEQYF	TGTGCCAGCAGCCAAGAAAGTCGACAGACCTCTCCGGGCGAGCAGTACTTC
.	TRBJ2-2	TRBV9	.	CASSPRSGYGELFF	TGTGCCAGCAGCCCGCGTAGCGGATACGGGGAGCTGTTTTTT
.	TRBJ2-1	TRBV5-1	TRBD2	CASSFRPPEFSGGEQFF	TGCGCCAGCAGCTTTCGCCCTCCGGAGTTTAGCGGGGGTGAGCAGTTCTTC
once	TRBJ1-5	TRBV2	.	CASKGGGNQPQHF	TGTGCCAGCAAGGGCGGGGGCAATCAGCCCCAGCATTTT
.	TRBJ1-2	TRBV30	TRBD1	CAWSPRGYGYTF	TGTGCCTGGAGTCCCAGGGGGTATGGCTACACCTTC
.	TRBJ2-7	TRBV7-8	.	CASSRRGDEQYF	TGTGCCAGCAGCAGGCGCGGGGACGAGCAGTACTTC
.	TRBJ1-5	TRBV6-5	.	CASGFRQDSNQPQHF	TGTGCCAGCGGGTTTCGGCAGGATAGCAATCAGCCCCAGCATTTT
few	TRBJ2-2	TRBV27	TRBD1	CASSLRTGSPGELFF	TGTGCCAGCAGTTTACGGACAGGGAGCCCCGGGGAGCTGTTTTTT
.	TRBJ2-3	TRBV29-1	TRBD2	CSGGRLADTQYF	TGCAGCGGGGGGAGACTAGCGGATACGCAGTATTTT
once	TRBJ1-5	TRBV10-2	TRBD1	CASSTTGRGNQPQHF	TGCGCCAGCAGTACGACAGGGAGAGGGAATCAGCCCCAGCATTTT
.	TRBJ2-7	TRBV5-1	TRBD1	CASSKRQGVDEQYF	TGCGCCAGCAGCAAAAGACAGGGAGTGGACGAGCAGTACTTC